This T cell receptor beta chain originates from a study of OX40 agonist ivuxolimab in advanced cancers. Whole-study results and caveats: Clonal expansion by week 6 occurred in CD4+ and CD8+ blood T cells (at 0.1 to 3.0 mg/kg). Compared with CD4+, CD8+ T cells on average had more expanded clones.

CDR3 length: 15 amino acids. V was clipped by 3 bases and J by 7 bases; unmatched bases: 6. Germline V CDR1 and CDR2: SEHNR, FQNEAQ (reference sequence). Details on this clone: Its antigen is not known.

The method was immunoSEQ multiplex PCR; TCRdb's version includes in-frame clones alone and lacks a portion of them. The profile shows 75,000 to 100,000 clones, under 85% of them singletons. The receptor was isolated from an adult with an advanced solid tumor such as melanoma, head and neck, liver or kidney cancer. V and J are TRBV7-9 and TRBJ2-2, with 9 bases lining up with TRBD1. Sequencing was performed on CD4+ or CD8+ T cells sorted from blood, taken in a trial of the OX40 agonist ivuxolimab. The CDR3: CASSFGTGTNGELFF. Written as DNA, the CDR3 is TGTGCCAGCAGCTTCGGGACAGGGACTAACGGGGAGCTGTTTTTT.